The 32 T cell receptor beta chains given below trace back to one sample, sequenced in a study of PD-1 blockade in mismatch repair-deficient tumors. TCRdb keeps only in-frame clones here, not all; method: immunoSEQ multiplex PCR. The sample has roughly 45,000 clones, under 85% seen once. The source material was PBMCs, sampled before pembrolizumab treatment. These receptors originate from an adult with mismatch repair-deficient cancer.

The V and J genes are TRBV10-2 and TRBJ2-1, with D hard to call. Deletions cut 0 bases from V and 0 bases from J, with 12 bases between. The germline V gene encodes CDR1 WSHSY and CDR2 SAAADI. CDR3 length equals 17 residues. The CDR3 spells CASSESKTLSSYNEQFF. CDR3 DNA sequence: TGCGCCAGCAGTGAGTCTAAGACACTTAGCTCCTACAATGAGCAGTTCTTC.

This sequence joins TRBV19 and TRBJ1-1; D is perhaps TRBD1 (6 bases). Looked up from germline, CDR1 is LNHDA and CDR2 is SQIVND (reference sequence). This CDR3 is built from 13 residues. The V end was cut by 5 bases, the J end by 10 bases, with 17 bases between. CDR3 in DNA: TGTGCCAGTAGTCGACGGGACACAGGATTAGCTTTCTTT. It yields the protein CASSRRDTGLAFF.

J is TRBJ1-3 and V is TRBV30, with a possible D match to TRBD1 (5 bases). V lost 0 bases and J lost 2, with 14 bases in between. The germline CDR1 and CDR2 sequences are GTSNPN and SVGIG (reference sequence). This CDR3 contains 16 residues. This CDR3 is CAWSVSWTNPGNTIYF. The CDR3 DNA reads TGTGCCTGGAGTGTTTCGTGGACAAATCCTGGAAACACCATATATTTT.

The chain uses TRBV9 and TRBJ2-7; weak D call: TRBD1 (5 bases). V shed 0 bases and J shed 2 bases, with 9 bases lying between them. The CDR3 spans 14 residues. The germline gives CDR1 SGDLS, CDR2 YYNGEE. CDR3 in amino acids: CASSVDAGTYEQYF. The DNA for the CDR3 is TGTGCCAGCAGCGTAGATGCAGGGACCTACGAGCAGTACTTC.

The V gene is TRBV10-3, the J gene TRBJ1-4; a weak D match, TRBD1 (5 bases). V was shortened by 2 bases and J by 0 bases, with 10 bases between the two germline ends. Looked up from germline, CDR1 is ENHRY and CDR2 is SYGVKD. The CDR3 loop spans 16 amino acids. In DNA, the CDR3 is TGTGCCATCAGTGAGAGATCACAGGCAACTAATGAAAAACTGTTTTTT. Amino acid sequence: CAISERSQATNEKLFF.

This clone was counted between two and nine times. In DNA, the CDR3 is TGTGCCAGCAGCTTAGGGACGGTTTATGGCTACACCTTC. Its translation: CASSLGTVYGYTF. The genes are TRBV7-9 and TRBJ1-2; D call uncertain. Germline CDR1 is SEHNR and CDR2 is FQNEAQ (reference sequence). This CDR3 spans 13 amino acids. V lost 1 base to trimming and J lost 5 bases, with 8 bases between them.

The chain carries TRBV5-6 and TRBJ2-1, with TRBD1 matching 9 bases. This CDR3 contains 15 residues. The V gene end was trimmed by 1 base and the J gene end by 9 bases; junction bases not matched to a gene: 8. CDR1 is SGHDT and CDR2 is YYEEEE in the germline V gene. The CDR3 reads CASSLPGQGPGEQFF. For the CDR3, the DNA is TGTGCCAGCAGCTTGCCGGGACAGGGCCCAGGTGAGCAGTTCTTC.

Of note for this clone: One end of the junction varies from germline; a read error may be responsible. The chain has TRBV15 and TRBJ2-5, with D perhaps assigned TRBD1 or TRBD2 (5 bases each). This CDR3 is 16 amino acids long. The germline V gene has CDR1 LNHNV and CDR2 YYDKDF (reference sequence). The DNA of the CDR3 is TGTGCCACCAGCAGCGCCCTCGGGGCCTCGGGTCAGACCCAGCACTTC. It codes for CATSSALGASGQTQHF.

The CDR3 sequence: CASSMRTSGIQVFEQFF. The CDR3, as DNA: TGTGCCAGTAGTATGCGGACTAGCGGGATTCAGGTCTTTGAGCAGTTCTTC. This chain links TRBV19 with TRBJ2-1; TRBD2 aligns across 12 bases. The ends lost 3 bases at V and 9 bases at J; junction bases unmatched: 12. There are 17 residues in the CDR3. CDR1 is LNHDA, CDR2 SQIVND, per germline (reference sequence).

This chain joins TRBV13 and TRBJ2-7; 8 bases are a match to TRBD2. CDR1 is PRHDT, CDR2 FYEKMQ, per germline (reference sequence). V trimming: 2 bases; J trimming: 5 bases; junction bases outside the gene matches: 8. The CDR3 runs 15 residues. CDR3: CASSLRVAGLDEQYF. CDR3 coding DNA: TGTGCCAGCAGCTTACGGGTAGCGGGATTAGACGAGCAGTACTTC.

The chain is built from TRBV5-5 and TRBJ1-2, with 8 positions matching TRBD1. The germline gives CDR1 SGHKS, CDR2 YYEKEE (reference sequence). The CDR3 spans 18 residues. V was clipped by 2 bases and J by 2 bases; unmatched bases: 14. The CDR3 protein is CASSLMLTDRAINYGYTF. DNA of the CDR3: TGTGCCAGCAGCTTAATGCTAACGGACAGGGCTATCAACTATGGCTACACCTTC. Full variable domain (missing parts from reference TRBV5-5 and TRBJ1-2): DAGVTQSPTHLIKTRGQQVTLRCSPISGHKSVSWYQQVLGQGPQFIFQYYEKEERGRGNFPDRFSARQFPNYSSELNVNALLLGDSALYLCASSLMLTDRAINYGYTFGSGTRLTVV.

The rearrangement joins TRBV12-5 to TRBJ2-1; possibly TRBD2 for D (6 bases). There are 14 residues in the CDR3. The germline V gene has CDR1 LGHNT and CDR2 FRNRAP. Trimming took 3 bases from V and 4 from J, leaving 10 bases between them. CDR3 amino acids: CASGLGGPYNEQFF. The CDR3, as DNA: TGTGCTAGTGGTTTAGGAGGGCCGTACAATGAGCAGTTCTTC.

The rearrangement joins TRBV30 to TRBJ1-1, with TRBD1 matching 7 bases. The CDR3 consists of 15 residues. CDR1 and CDR2 from the germline V gene are GTSNPN and SVGIG (reference sequence). Germline trimming cut 1 base from V and 3 bases from J; bases unmatched to any gene: 8. CDR3 residues: CAWSAWDRSYTEAFF. In DNA form, the CDR3 reads TGTGCCTGGAGTGCGTGGGACAGAAGTTACACTGAAGCTTTCTTT. The entire variable domain, with the rest obtained from reference TRBV30 and TRBJ1-1, is as follows: SQTIHQWPATLVQPVGSPLSLECTVEGTSNPNLYWYRQAAGRGLQLLFYSVGIGQISSEVPQNLSASRPQDRQFILSSKKLLLSDSGFYLCAWSAWDRSYTEAFFGQGTRLTVV.

The chain is built from TRBV30 and TRBJ2-5; no clear D gene. This CDR3 has 12 amino acids. Trimming took 5 bases from V and 5 from J, leaving 12 bases between them. Germline values: CDR1 GTSNPN, CDR2 SVGIG (reference sequence). CDR3 in DNA: TGTGCCTGGCCCCTAGGGCGGGAGACCCAGTACTTC. Its translation is CAWPLGRETQYF.

The chain combines TRBV7-9 with TRBJ1-1; D remains unclear. Germline CDR1 SEHNR, CDR2 FQNEAQ (reference sequence). V was cut by 7 bases and J by 1 base, with 10 bases left in between. The CDR3 sequence is 13 residues long. CDR3 amino acids: CASNNRENTEAFF. CDR3 coding DNA: TGTGCCAGCAACAACCGGGAGAACACTGAAGCTTTCTTT.

This clone was detected a few times. The chain couples TRBV5-4 to TRBJ2-6; D is ambiguous. V was trimmed by 0 bases and J by 0 bases, leaving 10 bases between them. Germline-derived CDR1 and CDR2 are SGHNT and YYREEE (reference sequence). The CDR3 has 17 amino acids. The CDR3 sequence: CASSLELPSSGANVLTF. The CDR3 DNA reads TGTGCCAGCAGCTTGGAGCTACCGAGCTCTGGGGCCAACGTCCTGACTTTC.

This sequence joins TRBV29-1 and TRBJ2-7; tentatively, D is TRBD1 (5 bases). This CDR3 contains 12 residues. Germline CDR1 and CDR2: SQVTM and ANQGSEA. The V gene lost 2 bases and the J gene lost 7 bases, with 12 bases spanning the gap. CDR3 DNA: TGCAGCGTTGAACCGGACCCAGGGGAGCAGTACTTC. Translated, it gives CSVEPDPGEQYF.

This clone has just a few counts. The rearrangement joins TRBV5-1 to TRBJ1-2, with no clear D. The germline CDR1 and CDR2 sequences are SGHRS and YFSETQ. The CDR3 has 17 residues. V lost 0 bases, J lost 3 bases, and 18 bases lay in between. Here the CDR3 DNA reads TGCGCCAGCAGCTTGGGACTCAGCGTCAGGCTTGACTATGGCTACACCTTC. This encodes CASSLGLSVRLDYGYTF.

The V and J genes are TRBV15 and TRBJ2-7, with D perhaps assigned TRBD1 or TRBD2 (5 bases each). The CDR3 is 15 amino acids. The V end was cut by 6 bases, the J end by 6 bases, with 21 bases between. The germline V gene has CDR1 LNHNV and CDR2 YYDKDF (reference sequence). This CDR3 is CATRVGDMRTGEQYF. CDR3 DNA: TGTGCCACCAGGGTGGGGGATATGCGGACTGGCGAGCAGTACTTC.

This chain links TRBV11-3 with TRBJ2-6, with D uncertain. Trimming stripped 1 base from V and 0 bases from J, with 4 bases between. The germline gives CDR1 SGHNT, CDR2 YENEEA. This CDR3 has 15 amino acids. As DNA, the CDR3 is TGTGCCAGCAGCTTAGTTAGCTCTGGGGCCAACGTCCTGACTTTC. It translates to CASSLVSSGANVLTF.

The chain recombines TRBV7-9 with TRBJ2-6, with a possible D match to TRBD1 (6 bases). V dropped 7 bases and J dropped 0 bases, with 13 bases sitting between them. The CDR3 covers 16 residues. In germline, CDR1 is SEHNR, CDR2 FQNEAQ (reference sequence). The CDR3: CASTRDIPSGANVLTF. The CDR3 coding sequence is TGTGCCAGCACCAGGGACATCCCCTCTGGGGCCAACGTCCTGACTTTC.

J is TRBJ2-5 and V is TRBV7-2; TRBD2 aligns across 8 bases. V lost 8 bases, J lost 5 bases, and 7 bases stayed unmatched. Germline CDR1 is SGHTA and CDR2 is FQGNSA. The CDR3 runs to 13 residues. The CDR3 bases are TGTGCCAGCGGGAAAGCGGGAGTTGAGACCCAGTACTTC. This gives the protein CASGKAGVETQYF.

This sequence joins TRBV18 and TRBJ1-1; 7 bases map to TRBD1. Trimming at V came to 5 bases and at J to 9 bases, leaving 9 bases not matched to a gene. Germline V gene lookup returns CDR1 KGHSH and CDR2 LQKENI. The CDR3 has 13 amino acids. CDR3 DNA: TGTGCCAGCTCATCGACCGGGACAGCCCAAGCTTTCTTT. Protein product: CASSSTGTAQAFF.

This clone was observed a single time. This rearrangement joins TRBV7-6 to TRBJ1-2; D gene ambiguous. Trimming stripped 1 base from V and 5 bases from J, with 14 bases between. Per germline, CDR1 SGHVS and CDR2 FNYEAQ. The CDR3 is 15 residues long. This CDR3 is CASSLGEEGSYGYTF. DNA for the CDR3: TGTGCCAGCAGCTTAGGGGAAGAAGGGAGTTATGGCTACACCTTC.

The gene calls are TRBV6-5 and TRBJ2-7; D may be TRBD1 (5 bases). Trimming shortened V by 8 bases and J by 5 bases, and 13 bases separated the two germline ends. Germline V gene sequence: CDR1 MNHEY, CDR2 SVGAGI. CDR3 length: 12 residues. The CDR3 nucleotides read TGTGCCAGCGGGTACGACAGAAACGAGCAGTACTTC. Amino acid sequence: CASGYDRNEQYF.

J is TRBJ2-2 and V is TRBV4-1; 7 positions match TRBD2. Germline assignment: CDR1 MGHRA and CDR2 YSYEKL. V lost 3 bases and J lost 6; bases outside the gene matches: 10. The CDR3 is made up of 16 amino acids. This chain's CDR3 is CASSQKFGGLAGELFF. Written as DNA, the CDR3 is TGCGCCAGCAGCCAGAAATTCGGGGGGTTAGCCGGGGAGCTGTTTTTT.

The rearrangement links TRBV7-2 to TRBJ2-4, with 8 nucleotides matching TRBD2. Germline V gene sequence: CDR1 SGHTA, CDR2 FQGNSA. The junction had 15 bases not matched to a gene; V was cut back by 5 bases and J by 0 bases. The CDR3 is 19 residues long. The CDR3 region has the DNA TGTGCCAGCAGCCGCTTAGCCGGACTAGCAGTCATAGCCAAAAACATTCAGTACTTC. It codes for CASSRLAGLAVIAKNIQYF.

The chain carries TRBV7-2 and TRBJ1-1; TRBD1 matches 8 bases. J lost 1 base, V lost 5 bases, and 0 bases had no gene match. Germline assignment: CDR1 SGHTA and CDR2 FQGNSA. CDR3 length equals 13 residues. This CDR3 is CASSQGANTEAFF. DNA for the CDR3: TGTGCCAGCAGCCAGGGGGCGAACACTGAAGCTTTCTTT.

This clone has a handful of counts. The V call is TRBV11-3, the J call TRBJ2-2, with no clear D. This CDR3 has 15 amino acids. Germline V lookup: CDR1 SGHNT, CDR2 YENEEA. Trimming left V 1 base short and J 1 base short, with 7 bases between. The CDR3 DNA reads as TGTGCCAGCAGCTTAGGTTACGGGAACACCGGGGAGCTGTTTTTT. It translates to CASSLGYGNTGELFF.

The chain uses TRBV5-6 and TRBJ2-7, with D possibly TRBD2 on 6 matching bases. The CDR3 extends over 13 amino acids. V was clipped by 4 bases and J by 1 base, with 9 bases between them. From germline, CDR1 is SGHDT and CDR2 YYEEEE. Here the CDR3 DNA reads TGTGCCAGCAGCATTAGCGGATCCTACGAGCAGTACTTC. Encoded protein: CASSISGSYEQYF.

The chain couples TRBV25-1 to TRBJ1-1; 7 nucleotides agree with TRBD1. Germline V gene lookup returns CDR1 MGHDK and CDR2 SYGVNS. This CDR3 comprises 11 residues. The trim removed 6 bases at V and 6 bases at J, leaving 1 base unmatched. The CDR3 region has the DNA TGTGCCAGCAGGACAGGGCCTGAAGCTTTCTTT. Its translation: CASRTGPEAFF.

The chain uses TRBV18 and TRBJ1-3; D may be TRBD1 (5 bases). This CDR3 is built from 14 residues. Germline V gene sequence: CDR1 KGHSH, CDR2 LQKENI. The germline V and J ends were trimmed by 3 bases and 1 base, with 7 bases remaining between them. The CDR3 DNA is TGTGCCAGCTCACCCCAGGGATCTGGAAACACCATATATTTT. Protein: CASSPQGSGNTIYF.